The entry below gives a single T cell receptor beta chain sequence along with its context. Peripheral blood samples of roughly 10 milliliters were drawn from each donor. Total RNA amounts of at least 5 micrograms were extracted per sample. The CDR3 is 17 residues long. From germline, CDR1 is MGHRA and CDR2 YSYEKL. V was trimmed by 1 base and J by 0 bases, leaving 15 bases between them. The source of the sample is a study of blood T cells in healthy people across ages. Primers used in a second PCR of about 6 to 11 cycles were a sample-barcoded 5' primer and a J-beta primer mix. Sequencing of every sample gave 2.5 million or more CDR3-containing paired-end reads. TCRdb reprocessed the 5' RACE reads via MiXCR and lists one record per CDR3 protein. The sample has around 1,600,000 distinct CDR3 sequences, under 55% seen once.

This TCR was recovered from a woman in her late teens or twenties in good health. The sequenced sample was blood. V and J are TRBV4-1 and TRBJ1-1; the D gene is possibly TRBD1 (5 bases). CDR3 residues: CASSQGSPGQMNTEAFF. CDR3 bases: TGCGCCAGCAGCCAAGGATCGCCAGGGCAGATGAACACTGAAGCTTTCTTT.